This paragraph covers one TCR beta chain sequence. TCRdb itself ran the 5' RACE reads through MiXCR, one entry per CDR3 protein. The sample lists approximately 300,000 distinct CDR3 sequences, roughly a tenth occurring once. The record originates from a study of T cells after yellow fever vaccination. CDR1 and CDR2 from the germline V gene are MNHEY and SVGAGI. This CDR3 spans 14 amino acids. V gave up 0 bases and J gave up 7 bases; unmatched junction bases: 5. The rearrangement links TRBV6-5 to TRBJ1-2; 7 nucleotides line up with TRBD1. This sequence originates from a young man who received the YFV17D yellow fever vaccine. The material was CD4+ T cells sorted from PBMCs, obtained 45 days after the yellow fever booster vaccination. CDR3 in amino acids: CASSYSGRGGGYTF. In DNA form, the CDR3 reads TGTGCCAGCAGTTACTCGGGCAGGGGGGGTGGCTACACCTTC.